This TCR beta chain was identified in a study of T-cell reconstitution after alpha-beta-depleted transplantation in children. This clonotype was detected a few times. Unique molecular identifiers were incorporated into the prepared TCRbeta library. TCRdb recomputed calls from the PCR reads with MiXCR, one row per CDR3 protein. The repertoire has about 540,000 distinct CDR3 sequences, about a sixth of them found once; the top ten carry approximately 3%. Germline CDR1 and CDR2: MNHEY and SVGEGT. Trimming cost V 5 bases and J 10 bases; bases outside gene matches: 12. The CDR3 covers 15 residues. Sample: PBMCs from the stem cell graft donor, taken from the stem cell graft. This clonotype was obtained from a human donor who donated a stem cell graft to a child with acute lymphoblastic leukemia. The chain has TRBV6-2 or TRBV6-3 and TRBJ2-4; 9 nucleotides match TRBD2. In nucleotides, the CDR3 is TGTGCCAGCAGTACAAGACCGGGACTAGCTCTAATTCAGTACTTC. Translating gives CASSTRPGLALIQYF.